A selection of T cell receptor beta chains follows, all from one sample in a study of cytomegalovirus exposure and HLA in healthy donors. Sequencing used immunoSEQ multiplex PCR; TCRdb keeps in-frame clones, though not all of them. The sample carries under 40,000 clones, about 80% recorded once. Source material: PBMCs. The origin of the receptors is a male donor in good health and CMV-seronegative. Both conserved end residues are part of each CDR3. D genes are given only for firm matches. Only part of the rows carry a size: once, few, many, or a class if the clone is expanded.

v_gene: TRBV11-2; d_gene: TRBD1; j_gene: TRBJ2-7; abundance: -; CDR3nt: TGTGCCAGCAGCTTAGACAGGGGGCCCTACGAGCAGTACTTC; CDR3aa: CASSLDRGPYEQYF
v_gene: TRBV18; d_gene: TRBD1; j_gene: TRBJ1-2; abundance: -; CDR3nt: TGTGCCAGCTCCCGTAACGACAGGGACCCCTATGGCTACACCTTC; CDR3aa: CASSRNDRDPYGYTF
v_gene: TRBV30; d_gene: TRBD1; j_gene: TRBJ1-4; abundance: -; CDR3nt: TGTGCCGAGGGGACAGGGGTGGATGAAAAACTGTTTTTT; CDR3aa: CAEGTGVDEKLFF
v_gene: TRBV7-6; d_gene: -; j_gene: TRBJ2-1; abundance: -; CDR3nt: TGTGCCAGCAGCCTCCTGATTAGCGGAGATGAGCAGTTCTTC; CDR3aa: CASSLLISGDEQFF
v_gene: TRBV18; d_gene: TRBD1; j_gene: TRBJ2-7; abundance: -; CDR3nt: TGTGCCAGCTCACCACCTCGGGGACAGGGGGGCTACGAGCAGTACTTC; CDR3aa: CASSPPRGQGGYEQYF
v_gene: TRBV30; d_gene: TRBD1; j_gene: TRBJ1-1; abundance: -; CDR3nt: TGTGCCTGGGACAGGGGAGCGACTGAAGCTTTCTTT; CDR3aa: CAWDRGATEAFF
v_gene: TRBV5-6; d_gene: TRBD1; j_gene: TRBJ1-2; abundance: once; CDR3nt: TGTGCCAGCAGACGAACAGGGGCGGGATTTCGCTATGGCTACACCTTC; CDR3aa: CASRRTGAGFRYGYTF
v_gene: TRBV4-1; d_gene: -; j_gene: TRBJ1-1; abundance: -; CDR3nt: TGCGCCAGCAGCCAAGATCCAGGTCCCACTGAAGCTTTCTTT; CDR3aa: CASSQDPGPTEAFF
v_gene: TRBV2; d_gene: -; j_gene: TRBJ2-7; abundance: -; CDR3nt: TGTGCCAGCAGTGAAGACAGGTCCTTAGCCTACGAGCAGTACTTC; CDR3aa: CASSEDRSLAYEQYF
v_gene: TRBV19; d_gene: TRBD1; j_gene: TRBJ1-4; abundance: -; CDR3nt: TGTGCCAGTAGTATGGATGACAGGGGAAAAGAAAAACTGTTTTTT; CDR3aa: CASSMDDRGKEKLFF
v_gene: TRBV11-2; d_gene: -; j_gene: TRBJ1-6; abundance: -; CDR3nt: TGTGCCAGCAGCTTAATCAGGGATCCGAGAAAGTTTAATTCACCCCTCCACTTT; CDR3aa: CASSLIRDPRKFNSPLHF
v_gene: TRBV23-1; d_gene: TRBD1; j_gene: TRBJ1-2; abundance: -; CDR3nt: TGCGCCAGCAGGGACGACAGGGCCAACCATGGCTACACCTTC; CDR3aa: CASRDDRANHGYTF
v_gene: TRBV19; d_gene: -; j_gene: TRBJ2-7; abundance: -; CDR3nt: TGTGCCAGTAGTCGAGGAGGGATCCGGTCCCACGAGCAGTACTTC; CDR3aa: CASSRGGIRSHEQYF
v_gene: TRBV5-1; d_gene: -; j_gene: TRBJ2-1; abundance: -; CDR3nt: TGCGCCAGCAGGTCCCTTAAGGGAGGCTACAATGAGCAGTTCTTC; CDR3aa: CASRSLKGGYNEQFF
v_gene: TRBV4-2; d_gene: TRBD2; j_gene: TRBJ2-1; abundance: -; CDR3nt: TGTGCCAGCAGCCAAGATGGACTAGCGGGGAGGAGCTCCTACAATGAGCAGTTCTTC; CDR3aa: CASSQDGLAGRSSYNEQFF
v_gene: TRBV19; d_gene: -; j_gene: TRBJ1-1; abundance: -; CDR3nt: TGTGCCAGTAGTATAGATCAGGGGTTGAACACTGAAGCTTTCTTT; CDR3aa: CASSIDQGLNTEAFF
v_gene: TRBV27; d_gene: TRBD1; j_gene: TRBJ1-4; abundance: -; CDR3nt: TGTGCCAGTCCCGGGACAGGAAAGTACGAAAAACTGTTTTTT; CDR3aa: CASPGTGKYEKLFF
v_gene: TRBV6-6; d_gene: TRBD2; j_gene: TRBJ2-7; abundance: -; CDR3nt: TGTGCCAGCAGTTACCCAGATAGCGGGGGGGCCTACGAGCAGTACTTC; CDR3aa: CASSYPDSGGAYEQYF
v_gene: TRBV29-1; d_gene: TRBD1; j_gene: TRBJ1-1; abundance: few; CDR3nt: TGCAGCGTTTCCGGGACAGGGGCTGAAGCTTTCTTT; CDR3aa: CSVSGTGAEAFF
v_gene: TRBV9; d_gene: -; j_gene: TRBJ2-7; abundance: -; CDR3nt: TGTGCCAGCAGCGGAGGCCCCACTAGATTTTGCGAGCAGTACTTC; CDR3aa: CASSGGPTRFCEQYF
v_gene: TRBV27; d_gene: -; j_gene: TRBJ2-5; abundance: -; CDR3nt: TGTGCCAGCAGTTGGACTTACCAAGAGACCCAGTACTTC; CDR3aa: CASSWTYQETQYF
v_gene: TRBV7-9; d_gene: -; j_gene: TRBJ2-2; abundance: -; CDR3nt: TGTGCCAGCAGCTCGCTAGACAGGCTCCATGCCACCGGGGAGCTGTTTTTT; CDR3aa: CASSSLDRLHATGELFF
v_gene: TRBV5-6; d_gene: -; j_gene: TRBJ2-1; abundance: -; CDR3nt: TGTGCCAGCAGCTTGGGAGGAATCAATGAGCAGTTCTTC; CDR3aa: CASSLGGINEQFF
v_gene: TRBV7-3; d_gene: TRBD1; j_gene: TRBJ1-1; abundance: -; CDR3nt: TGTGCCAGCAGCCTTTGCCAGGGACAGGGGGCTTGGTGGACTGAAGCTTTCTTT; CDR3aa: CASSLCQGQGAWWTEAFF